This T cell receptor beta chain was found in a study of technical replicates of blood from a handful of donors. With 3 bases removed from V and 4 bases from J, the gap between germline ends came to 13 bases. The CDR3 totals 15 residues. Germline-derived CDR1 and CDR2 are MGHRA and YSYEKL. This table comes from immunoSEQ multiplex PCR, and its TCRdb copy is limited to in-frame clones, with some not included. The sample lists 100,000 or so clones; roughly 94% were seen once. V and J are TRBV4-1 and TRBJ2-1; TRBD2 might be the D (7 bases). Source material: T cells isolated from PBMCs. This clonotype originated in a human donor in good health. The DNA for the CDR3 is TGCGCCAGCAGCCAGGCGGGGGCCTCTTACAATGAGCAGTTCTTC. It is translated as CASSQAGASYNEQFF.